This T cell receptor beta chain originates from a study of blood T cells in healthy people across ages. A J-beta primer mix and a sample-barcoded 5' primer were used in a second PCR of roughly 7 to 12 cycles. Template switching added a 12-random-nucleotide identifier to every cDNA molecule. TCRdb analysed the 5' RACE reads with MiXCR anew, one entry per CDR3 protein. The sample includes some 920,000 distinct CDR3 sequences, roughly 51% of them seen just once. The CDR3 is 16 amino acids. Germline assignment: CDR1 DFQATT and CDR2 SNEGSKA (reference sequence). V was clipped by 1 base and J by 8 bases; unmatched bases: 10. Donors each provided 9.5 to 10 milliliters of peripheral blood. This clonotype was counted only a few times.

The rearrangement uses TRBV20-1 and TRBJ2-1; 11 positions match TRBD2. The TCR comes from a woman aged 55-69 years in good health. Material: blood. CDR3 loop: CSARGATSGSSYEQFF. CDR3 nucleotides: TGCAGTGCTAGAGGAGCAACTAGCGGGAGTAGCTATGAGCAGTTCTTC.